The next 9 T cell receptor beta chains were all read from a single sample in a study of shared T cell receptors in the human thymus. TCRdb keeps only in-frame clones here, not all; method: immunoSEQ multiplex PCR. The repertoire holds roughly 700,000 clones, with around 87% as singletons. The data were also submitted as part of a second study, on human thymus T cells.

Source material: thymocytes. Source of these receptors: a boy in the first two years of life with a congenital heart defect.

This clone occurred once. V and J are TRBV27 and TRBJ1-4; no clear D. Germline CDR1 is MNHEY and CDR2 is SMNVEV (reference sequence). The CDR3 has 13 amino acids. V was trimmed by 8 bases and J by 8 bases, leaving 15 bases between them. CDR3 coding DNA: TGTGCCAGCCGAAGAAGAGGGCAGGAAAAACTGTTTTTT. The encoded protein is CASRRRGQEKLFF.

The CDR3 DNA follows: TGTGCCAGCAGTGAATTGGGGGGAACTAATGAAAAACTGTTTTTT. This encodes CASSELGGTNEKLFF. This chain uses TRBV6-1 with TRBJ1-4; perhaps TRBD1 as D (5 bases). Germline V gene sequence: CDR1 MNHNS, CDR2 SASEGT. The length of the CDR3 is 15 residues. The V and J ends lost 2 bases and 1 base respectively, with 8 bases between them.

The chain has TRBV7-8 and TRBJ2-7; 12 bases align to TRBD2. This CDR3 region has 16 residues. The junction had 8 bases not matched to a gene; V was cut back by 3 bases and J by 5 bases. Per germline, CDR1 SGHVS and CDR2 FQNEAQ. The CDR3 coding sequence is TGTGCCAGCAGCTTGCGACTAGCGGGGGACTCGGACGAGCAGTACTTC. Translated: CASSLRLAGDSDEQYF.

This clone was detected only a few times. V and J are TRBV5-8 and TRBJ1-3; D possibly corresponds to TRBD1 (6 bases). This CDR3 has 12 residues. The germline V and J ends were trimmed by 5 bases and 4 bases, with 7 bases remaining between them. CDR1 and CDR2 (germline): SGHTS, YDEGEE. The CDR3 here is CASRQGGNTIYF. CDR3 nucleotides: TGTGCCAGCAGACAGGGAGGAAACACCATATATTTT.

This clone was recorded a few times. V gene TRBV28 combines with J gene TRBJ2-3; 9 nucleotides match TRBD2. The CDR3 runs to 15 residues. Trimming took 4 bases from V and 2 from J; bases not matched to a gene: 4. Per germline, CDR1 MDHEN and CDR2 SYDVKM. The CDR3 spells CASSWTSVHTDTQYF. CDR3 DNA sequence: TGTGCCAGCAGTTGGACTAGCGTGCACACAGATACGCAGTATTTT.

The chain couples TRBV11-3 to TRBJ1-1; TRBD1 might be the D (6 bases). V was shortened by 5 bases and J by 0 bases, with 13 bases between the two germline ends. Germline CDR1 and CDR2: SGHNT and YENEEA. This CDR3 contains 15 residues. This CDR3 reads CASSQTGGLNTEAFF. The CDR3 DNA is TGTGCCAGCAGCCAAACGGGGGGGCTGAACACTGAAGCTTTCTTT. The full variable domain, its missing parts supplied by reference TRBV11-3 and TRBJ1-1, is EAGVVQSPRYKIIEKKQPVAFWCNPISGHNTLYWYLQNLGQGPELLIRYENEEAVDDSQLPKDRFSAERLKGVDSTLKIQPAELGDSAVYLCASSQTGGLNTEAFFGQGTRLTVV.

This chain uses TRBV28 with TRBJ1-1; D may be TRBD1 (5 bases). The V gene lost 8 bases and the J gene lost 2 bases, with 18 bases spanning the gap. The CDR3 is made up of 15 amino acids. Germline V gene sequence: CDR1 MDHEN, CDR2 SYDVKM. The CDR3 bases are TGTGCCAGCGAAGTGCGCCCGGGGGGAAACACTGAAGCTTTCTTT. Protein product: CASEVRPGGNTEAFF.

This CDR3 reads CASSRSSYEQYF. DNA of the CDR3: TGTGCCAGCAGCCGTAGCTCCTACGAGCAGTACTTC. The gene calls are TRBV6-4 and TRBJ2-5; D is uncertain. The end of the DNA fits TRBJ2-7 better, so the J call may be wrong. This CDR3 has 12 residues. Germline V gene lookup returns CDR1 MRHNA and CDR2 SNTAGT.

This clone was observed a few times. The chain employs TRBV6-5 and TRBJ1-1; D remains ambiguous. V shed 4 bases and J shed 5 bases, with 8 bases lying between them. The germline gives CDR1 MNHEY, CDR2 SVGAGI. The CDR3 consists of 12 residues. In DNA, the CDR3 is TGTGCCAGCAGTTTCGGTAAGACTGAAGCTTTCTTT. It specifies CASSFGKTEAFF.